This entry lists 18 T cell receptor beta chains sequenced from one sample in a study of graft-versus-host responses after intestinal transplantation. Only in-frame clones appear in the TCRdb table, and some are missing; sequencing was by immunoSEQ multiplex PCR. The sample records about 25,000 clones, roughly 94% being singletons. The specimen was PBMCs, collected 156 days after intestinal transplant. Receptors were obtained from a human patient who received an intestinal transplant, so some T cells may come from the graft donor.

V is TRBV4-3 and J is TRBJ2-1; D gene unclear. The CDR3 totals 11 residues. Deletions cut 5 bases from V and 6 bases from J, with 5 bases between. Germline CDR1 LGHNA, CDR2 YSLEER. CDR3 region: CASSEFNEQFF. For the CDR3, the DNA is TGCGCCAGCAGCGAGTTCAATGAGCAGTTCTTC.

The chain couples TRBV7-9 to TRBJ2-6, with D possibly being TRBD1 (5 bases). This CDR3 spans 16 amino acids. V shed 6 bases and J shed 1 base, with 13 bases lying between them. The V gene's germline CDR1 is SEHNR and CDR2 FQNEAQ (reference sequence). CDR3 amino acids: CASSSLTGSGANVLTF. In nucleotides, the CDR3 is TGTGCCAGCAGTTCCCTAACAGGTTCTGGGGCCAACGTCCTGACTTTC.

J is TRBJ1-2 and V is TRBV27; a weak D match, TRBD1 (5 bases). The germline V gene encodes CDR1 MNHEY and CDR2 SMNVEV (reference sequence). There are 13 residues in the CDR3. V gave up 11 bases and J gave up 5 bases, with 18 bases separating them. The CDR3 region is CAAGHSNEYGYTF. The CDR3 DNA sequence: TGTGCCGCCGGACACTCCAACGAATATGGCTACACCTTC.

The chain is built from TRBV4-1 and TRBJ1-5; no firm D call. The CDR3 runs 14 residues. The germline CDR1 and CDR2 sequences are MGHRA and YSYEKL. Trimming took 1 base from V and 0 from J, leaving 4 bases between them. The CDR3 region has the DNA TGCGCCAGCAGCCAAGTTAATAGCAATCAGCCCCAGCATTTT. This encodes CASSQVNSNQPQHF.

The chain uses TRBV30 and TRBJ2-2; D is possibly TRBD1 or TRBD2 (6 bases each). Trimming took 3 bases from V and 4 from J, leaving 15 bases between them. The CDR3 is 15 residues long. CDR1 GTSNPN and CDR2 SVGIG come from the germline V gene (reference sequence). Here the CDR3 reads CAWREGSGVTGELFF. CDR3 DNA: TGTGCCTGGAGGGAGGGTTCAGGGGTCACCGGGGAGCTGTTTTTT. Combining the CDR3 with reference TRBV30 and TRBJ2-2 gives the whole variable domain SQTIHQWPATLVQPVGSPLSLECTVEGTSNPNLYWYRQAAGRGLQLLFYSVGIGQISSEVPQNLSASRPQDRQFILSSKKLLLSDSGFYLCAWREGSGVTGELFFGEGSRLTVL.

The V gene is TRBV12-5, the J gene TRBJ2-7, with D perhaps TRBD1 (6 bases). Germline V gene sequence: CDR1 LGHNT, CDR2 FRNRAP. Trimming shortened V by 2 bases and J by 0 bases, and 8 bases separated the two germline ends. The CDR3 length is 14 residues. This chain's CDR3 is CASGLWTDSYEQYF. The DNA for the CDR3 is TGTGCTAGTGGTTTGTGGACAGACTCCTACGAGCAGTACTTC.

The V and J genes are TRBV5-1 and TRBJ1-3, with D perhaps matching TRBD1 (5 bases). Germline lookup yields CDR1 SGHRS and CDR2 YFSETQ. The CDR3 length is 17 residues. Trimming took 0 bases from V and 0 from J, leaving 13 bases between them. In DNA, the CDR3 is TGCGCCAGCAGCTTGGCCGGGACCGTGAGCTCTGGAAACACCATATATTTT. Amino acids: CASSLAGTVSSGNTIYF.

This sequence joins TRBV28 and TRBJ2-1, with unresolved D. The CDR3 contains 13 residues. V was shortened by 6 bases and J by 9 bases, with 15 bases between the two germline ends. CDR1 and CDR2 (germline): MDHEN, SYDVKM. This CDR3 is CASRSPAVSEQFF. The CDR3 coding sequence is TGTGCCAGCAGGAGCCCCGCAGTGAGTGAGCAGTTCTTC.

The chain joins TRBV10-3 to TRBJ1-6; tentatively, D is TRBD1 (6 bases). The CDR3 extends over 15 amino acids. Germline values: CDR1 ENHRY, CDR2 SYGVKD. V was trimmed by 1 base and J by 9 bases, leaving 13 bases between them. The CDR3 nucleotides read TGTGCCATCAGTGAGTGGGGTCAGGGGAGTTCACCCCTCCACTTT. Translated, it gives CAISEWGQGSSPLHF.

The chain links TRBV27 to TRBJ2-7; tentative D call: TRBD2 (7 bases). Trimming stripped 2 bases from V and 4 bases from J, with 12 bases between. CDR1 and CDR2 from the germline V gene are MNHEY and SMNVEV (reference sequence). The CDR3 extends over 14 amino acids. This CDR3 is CASSLIGGGYEQYF. Written as DNA, the CDR3 is TGTGCCAGCAGTTTAATAGGGGGAGGGTACGAGCAGTACTTC.

CDR3 nucleotide sequence: TGTGCCAGCAGCTCTTTTGCAACTAATGAAAAACTGTTTTTT. Its protein is CASSSFATNEKLFF. The chain employs TRBV11-2 and TRBJ1-4, with unresolved D. CDR1 is SGHAT and CDR2 is FQNNGV in the germline V gene. The V and J ends lost 4 bases and 0 bases respectively, with 6 bases between them. CDR3 length: 14 residues.

This chain links TRBV19 with TRBJ1-6; weak D call: TRBD1 (6 bases). The CDR3 contains 15 residues. V lost 5 bases and J lost 0, with 8 bases in between. Germline CDR1 is LNHDA and CDR2 is SQIVND (reference sequence). CDR3 DNA sequence: TGTGCCAGTAGTTCGGACAGCTCCTATAATTCACCCCTCCACTTT. Its translation: CASSSDSSYNSPLHF.

The J gene is TRBJ2-1, the V gene TRBV19; tentatively, D is TRBD2 (6 bases). Looked up from germline, CDR1 is LNHDA and CDR2 is SQIVND (reference sequence). Trimming pared 4 bases from V and 2 bases from J, leaving 9 bases between. This CDR3 has 14 amino acids. Written as DNA, the CDR3 is TGTGCCAGTAGTACCGGGACTGCCTACAATGAGCAGTTCTTC. Residues: CASSTGTAYNEQFF. Full variable domain (missing parts from reference TRBV19 and TRBJ2-1): DGGITQSPKYLFRKEGQNVTLSCEQNLNHDAMYWYRQDPGQGLRLIYYSQIVNDFQKGDIAEGYSVSREKKESFPLTVTSAQKNPTAFYLCASSTGTAYNEQFFGPGTRLTVL.

The CDR3 nucleotides are TGCGCCAGCAGCTTGGACGCAACAGAAAATGGCTACACCTTC. Translation: CASSLDATENGYTF. The V and J genes are TRBV5-1 and TRBJ1-2; no reliable D call. The CDR3 is 14 amino acids. V shed 0 bases and J shed 6 bases, with 12 bases lying between them. Germline V gives CDR1 SGHRS, CDR2 YFSETQ.

This chain uses TRBV2 with TRBJ2-1; the D gene could be TRBD1 or TRBD2 (5 bases each). Trimming shortened V by 8 bases and J by 10 bases, and 18 bases separated the two germline ends. Germline values: CDR1 SNHLY, CDR2 FYNNEI. The CDR3 runs 13 residues. In DNA, the CDR3 is TGTGCCAGCGTTGGTACGGCAGGGAGCGAGCAGTTCTTC. It specifies CASVGTAGSEQFF. The entire variable domain, with the rest obtained from reference TRBV2 and TRBJ2-1, is as follows: EPEVTQTPSHQVTQMGQEVILRCVPISNHLYFYWYRQILGQKVEFLVSFYNNEISEKSEIFDDQFSVERPDGSNFTLKIRSTKLEDSAMYFCASVGTAGSEQFFGPGTRLTVL.

This clone showed up just once. V and J are TRBV11-2 and TRBJ1-5, with D possibly matching TRBD1 (5 bases). The CDR3 runs 15 residues. Germline CDR1 reads SGHAT; CDR2 reads FQNNGV. Trimming took off 0 bases at V and 4 bases at J, with 10 bases between the two ends. In DNA, the CDR3 is TGTGCCAGCAGCTTAGAAGGGGCCCCTAATCAGCCCCAGCATTTT. It specifies CASSLEGAPNQPQHF.

This sequence joins TRBV30 and TRBJ2-1; the D gene is possibly TRBD2 (6 bases). The germline V gene encodes CDR1 GTSNPN and CDR2 SVGIG (reference sequence). Trimming removed 2 bases from V and 8 bases from J, with 19 bases in between. The CDR3 spans 15 residues. CDR3 protein: CAWSSGREWSHEQFF. The CDR3, as DNA: TGTGCCTGGAGTTCCGGGCGGGAATGGAGCCATGAGCAGTTCTTC.

This chain joins TRBV11-2 and TRBJ2-7; possibly TRBD1 or TRBD2 for D (5 bases each). Trimming shortened V by 0 bases and J by 6 bases, and 12 bases separated the two germline ends. The CDR3 contains 14 residues. The germline V gene has CDR1 SGHAT and CDR2 FQNNGV. CDR3 sequence: CASSLERGRTEQYF. In nucleotides, the CDR3 is TGTGCCAGCAGCTTAGAGAGGGGCAGGACCGAGCAGTACTTC.